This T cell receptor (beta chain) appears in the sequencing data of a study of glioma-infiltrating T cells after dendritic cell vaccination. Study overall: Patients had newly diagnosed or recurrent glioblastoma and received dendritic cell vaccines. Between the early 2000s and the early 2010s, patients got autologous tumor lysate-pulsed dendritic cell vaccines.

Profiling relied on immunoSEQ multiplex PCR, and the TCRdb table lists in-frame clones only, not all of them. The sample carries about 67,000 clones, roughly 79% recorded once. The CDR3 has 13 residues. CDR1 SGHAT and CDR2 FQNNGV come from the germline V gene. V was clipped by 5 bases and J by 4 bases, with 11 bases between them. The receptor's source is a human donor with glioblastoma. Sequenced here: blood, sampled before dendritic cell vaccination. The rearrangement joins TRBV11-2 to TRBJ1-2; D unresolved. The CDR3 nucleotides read TGTGCCAGCAGCCCCGGAGATATCTATGGCTACACCTTC. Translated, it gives CASSPGDIYGYTF.